This TCR beta chain derives from a study of cytomegalovirus exposure and HLA in healthy donors. V lost 3 bases, J lost 0 bases, and 15 bases lay in between. Germline V gene data show CDR1 as SQVTM and CDR2 as ANQGSEA. The CDR3 contains 16 residues. PCR primers comprised 60 Vbeta and 13 Jbeta primers. Repertoires were generated with immunoSEQ multiplex PCR, while TCRdb's copy carries only in-frame clones and drops some. Of 210,000 or so clones in the sample, 75% to 90% were seen once. This clonotype was sampled from a woman between 18 and 30 years old in good health and CMV-seronegative. The sequenced sample was PBMCs. The chain employs TRBV29-1 and TRBJ1-3; a weak D match, TRBD1 (5 bases). This CDR3 is CSVDEPTVVSGNTIYF. CDR3 nucleotide sequence: TGCAGCGTTGACGAACCGACAGTTGTCTCTGGAAACACCATATATTTT.